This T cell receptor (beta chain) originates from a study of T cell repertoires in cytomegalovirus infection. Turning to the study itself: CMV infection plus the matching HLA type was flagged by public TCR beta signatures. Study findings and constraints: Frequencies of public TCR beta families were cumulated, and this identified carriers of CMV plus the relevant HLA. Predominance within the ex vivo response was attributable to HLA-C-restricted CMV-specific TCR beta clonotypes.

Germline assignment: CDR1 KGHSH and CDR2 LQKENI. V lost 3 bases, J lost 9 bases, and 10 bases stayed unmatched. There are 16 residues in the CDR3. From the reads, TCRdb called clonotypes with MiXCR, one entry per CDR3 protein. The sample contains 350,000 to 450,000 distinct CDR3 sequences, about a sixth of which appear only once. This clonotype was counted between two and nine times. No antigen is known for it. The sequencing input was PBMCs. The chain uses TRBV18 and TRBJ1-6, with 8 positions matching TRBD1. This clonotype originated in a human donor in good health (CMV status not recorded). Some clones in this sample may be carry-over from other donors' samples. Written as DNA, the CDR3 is TGTGCCAGCTCACCCTATTTTGGACAGGGCGGTTCACCCCTCCACTTT. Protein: CASSPYFGQGGSPLHF. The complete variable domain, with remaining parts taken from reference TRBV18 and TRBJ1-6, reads NAGVMQNPRHLVRRRGQEARLRCSPMKGHSHVYWYRQLPEEGLKFMVYLQKENIIDESGMPKERFSAEFPKEGPSILRIQQVVRGDSAAYFCASSPYFGQGGSPLHFGNGTRLTVT.